The TCR beta chain under discussion was sequenced for a study of Graves' ophthalmopathy and Graves' hyperthyroidism. Study-level points and caveats: Classification of ophthalmopathy versus stable hyperthyroidism by a 13-signature model yielded approximately 90% sensitivity and around 81% specificity. Predictions made by the model for ophthalmopathy progression reached 70.59% sensitivity and around 72% specificity.

Losses at the gene ends were 1 base for V and 2 bases for J; bases not matched to a gene: 4. The CDR3 runs 15 residues. The germline V gene has CDR1 SGHRS and CDR2 YFSETQ. Ophthalmopathy was moderately-to-severely active, CAS at least 3, NOSPECS at least 4, lasting under 3 months. Clinical symptoms, serum thyroxine, TRAb, thyroid ultrasound and orbital computed tomography determined diagnosis. Amplification targeted the TCR beta CDR3 regions, with RNA transcripts as the source material. Second-round multiplex PCR followed a first-round RT-PCR using HTBI primers. Each CDR3 protein gets one entry after TCRdb re-called the multiplex PCR reads with MiXCR. The sample includes roughly 400,000 distinct CDR3 sequences, around 19% seen only once; the top ten take 1.5% to 2%. At least ten counts were recorded for this clonotype. Its matching antigen is unknown.

The V gene is TRBV5-1, the J gene TRBJ2-7, with TRBD1 matching 9 bases. The sequencing input was peripheral blood. This TCR was recovered from a woman aged 18 to 35 with Graves' ophthalmopathy. The CDR3 spells CASSLTGQGTYEQYF. The CDR3 DNA reads TGCGCCAGCAGCTTGACGGGACAGGGCACCTACGAGCAGTACTTC.